A selection of T cell receptor beta chains follows, all from one sample in a study of T cell repertoires in cytomegalovirus infection. One entry per CDR3 protein results from TCRdb running MiXCR on the reads. Of about 830,000 distinct CDR3 sequences listed, about 30% were seen once; the top ten hold roughly an eighth. These receptors lack a known antigen. The specimen was cultured CD8+ T cells from PBMCs, collected from culture after CMV antigen stimulation. These receptors were obtained from a human donor in good health (CMV status not recorded). Some clones in this sample may be carry-over from other donors' samples. Each CDR3 is given with its conserved first and last residue. The D gene is left open where the match is weak. Some rows mark clone size as missing; the rest say once, few, many or name a class of expanded clone.

CDR3aa	CDR3nt	abundance	j_gene	d_gene	v_gene
CASSFDGNSYEQYF	TGTGCCAGCAGCTTCGACGGTAACTCCTACGAGCAGTACTTC	many	TRBJ2-7	NA	TRBV7-9
CASGPPVLMNTEAFF	TGTGCTAGTGGTCCCCCAGTGCTCATGAACACTGAAGCTTTCTTT	few	TRBJ1-1	NA	TRBV12-5
CASSVDDRLNTEAFF	TGTGCCAGCAGCGTAGACGACAGGTTAAACACTGAAGCTTTCTTT	once	TRBJ1-1	NA	TRBV9
CASSPGTTTLHF	TGTGCCAGCAGCCCCGGGACCACGACCCTCCACTTT	few	TRBJ1-6	NA	TRBV27
CASSPGQGDYEQYF	TGTGCCAGCAGCCCGGGACAGGGGGACTACGAGCAGTACTTC	NA	TRBJ2-7	TRBD1	TRBV7-9
CASRGEPDEQFF	TGTGCCAGCAGGGGGGAGCCGGATGAGCAGTTCTTC	few	TRBJ2-1	NA	TRBV7-6
CASSERQGVRNEQFF	TGTGCCAGCAGTGAACGCCAGGGAGTAAGAAATGAGCAGTTCTTC	NA	TRBJ2-1	NA	TRBV2
CASSLGENEQFF	TGTGCCAGCAGCCTAGGGGAAAATGAGCAGTTCTTC	many	TRBJ2-1	NA	TRBV7-9
CASSAPRGGLTPSSYNEQFF	TGTGCCAGCAGCGCGCCCCGAGGGGGACTTACCCCGAGCTCCTACAATGAGCAGTTCTTC	NA	TRBJ2-1	NA	TRBV9
CASSSNQGYEQYF	TGTGCTAGCAGCTCCAACCAGGGCTACGAGCAGTACTTC	NA	TRBJ2-7	NA	TRBV7-7
CASSGSLAGGSYNEQFF	TGTGCCAGCAGCGGATCCCTAGCGGGGGGCTCCTACAATGAGCAGTTCTTC	NA	TRBJ2-1	TRBD2	TRBV5-4
CVSSYGGGQFF	TGTGTCAGCAGTTACGGGGGGGGGCAGTTCTTC	once	TRBJ2-1	TRBD2	TRBV6-5
CASSWDRIDSPLHF	TGTGCCAGCAGTTGGGACAGGATTGATTCACCCCTCCACTTT	NA	TRBJ1-6	TRBD1	TRBV6-2/TRBV6-3
CASSPPYDPYEQYF	TGTGCCAGCAGCCCCCCTTACGATCCCTACGAGCAGTACTTC	NA	TRBJ2-7	NA	TRBV7-9
CAISRDRQGSTDTQYF	TGTGCCATCAGCCGGGACAGGCAAGGAAGCACAGATACGCAGTATTTT	NA	TRBJ2-3	TRBD1	TRBV10-3
CASSPRELPEPQHF	TGTGCCAGCAGTCCACGGGAACTACCGGAGCCCCAGCATTTT	few	TRBJ1-5	NA	TRBV28
CASRSPGGVGGYTF	TGTGCCAGCAGGTCGCCAGGGGGCGTCGGAGGCTACACCTTC	NA	TRBJ1-2	TRBD1	TRBV6-6
CASSPWTGPSGANVLTF	TGTGCCAGCAGCCCCTGGACAGGGCCGTCTGGGGCCAACGTCCTGACTTTC	NA	TRBJ2-6	TRBD1	TRBV11-2
CASSYRTASSGNTIYF	TGTGCCAGCAGTTACAGGACGGCGAGCTCTGGAAACACCATATATTTT	NA	TRBJ1-3	NA	TRBV6-5
CASSSLEGGQKNYEQYF	TGTGCCAGCAGCTCCCTGGAGGGGGGACAGAAGAACTACGAGCAGTACTTC	many	TRBJ2-7	NA	TRBV7-2
CASSIPRINTEAFF	TGTGCCAGTAGTATACCTCGGATAAACACTGAAGCTTTCTTT	NA	TRBJ1-1	NA	TRBV19
CSAALPQRGLAGELFF	TGCAGTGCAGCCCTTCCCCAGCGGGGGTTAGCCGGGGAGCTGTTTTTT	NA	TRBJ2-2	TRBD2	TRBV20-1
CATRTGDCGYTF	TGTGCCACCAGGACAGGGGACTGTGGCTACACCTTC	NA	TRBJ1-2	TRBD1	TRBV2
CASSEYRRGTEAFF	TGTGCCAGCAGTGAGTACCGTCGGGGAACTGAAGCTTTCTTT	NA	TRBJ1-1	NA	TRBV6-1
CASSRGGRLYNEQFF	TGCGCCAGCAGCCGCGGCGGACGGTTATACAATGAGCAGTTCTTC	NA	TRBJ2-1	NA	TRBV4-1
CASSLVVTRVGDTQYF	TGTGCCAGCAGCTTAGTTGTGACTAGAGTTGGAGATACGCAGTATTTT	few	TRBJ2-3	NA	TRBV11-2
CASSSDGRWDFYEQYF	TGTGCCAGCAGCTCAGATGGGAGGTGGGACTTCTACGAGCAGTACTTC	NA	TRBJ2-7	NA	TRBV7-9
CASTQGGNTIYF	TGTGCCAGCACCCAGGGGGGAAACACCATATATTTT	NA	TRBJ1-3	NA	TRBV28
CASSYGGLQETQYF	TGCGCCAGCAGCTATGGGGGCCTCCAAGAGACCCAGTACTTC	few	TRBJ2-5	NA	TRBV4-1
CASSLGLGNGYTF	TGTGCCAGCAGCTTAGGATTAGGGAATGGCTACACCTTC	once	TRBJ1-2	NA	TRBV7-6
CASSFQRKSSYNEQFF	TGTGCCAGCAGTTTTCAGAGGAAGAGCTCCTACAATGAGCAGTTCTTC	few	TRBJ2-1	NA	TRBV6-5
CSVEVWGRGTNTEAFF	TGCAGCGTTGAGGTCTGGGGGAGGGGTACGAACACTGAAGCTTTCTTT	NA	TRBJ1-1	NA	TRBV29-1
CASSLAQPVGYGYTF	TGTGCCAGCAGCTTAGCCCAACCGGTGGGGTATGGCTACACCTTC	many	TRBJ1-2	NA	TRBV7-2
CSVEGVWDRDPYNEQFF	TGCAGCGTTGAAGGGGTCTGGGACAGGGATCCCTACAATGAGCAGTTCTTC	NA	TRBJ2-1	TRBD1	TRBV29-1
CASSYSSRVGETQYF	TGTGCCAGCAGTTACTCATCCAGGGTTGGAGAGACCCAGTACTTC	NA	TRBJ2-5	NA	TRBV6-6
CSAGLTGGREQYF	TGCAGTGCTGGTCTCACGGGGGGGCGTGAGCAGTACTTC	NA	TRBJ2-7	TRBD2	TRBV20-1
CASSKPRDLDQQETQYF	TGTGCCAGCAGCAAACCCCGGGATCTCGACCAGCAAGAGACCCAGTACTTC	NA	TRBJ2-5	NA	TRBV6-1
CASSAGPYPQETQYF	TGTGCCAGCAGCGCCGGGCCCTACCCGCAAGAGACCCAGTACTTC	few	TRBJ2-5	NA	TRBV5-6
CASRPDRTLSNYGYTF	TGTGCCAGCAGACCTGACAGGACCCTTTCAAACTATGGCTACACCTTC	NA	TRBJ1-2	NA	TRBV28
CASSHGGDSGANVLTF	TGCGCCAGCAGCCACGGAGGGGACTCTGGGGCCAACGTCCTGACTTTC	NA	TRBJ2-6	NA	TRBV4-1
CASSLPRDPLRSGANVLTF	TGTGCCAGCAGCTTACCCAGAGATCCCCTCCGGTCTGGGGCCAACGTCCTGACTTTC	few	TRBJ2-6	NA	TRBV7-9
CASSLRSGSYEQYF	TGTGCCAGCAGCCTAAGGTCCGGGTCCTACGAGCAGTACTTC	many	TRBJ2-7	NA	TRBV7-8
CAGGGGRKDTQYF	TGTGCCGGGGGTGGGGGGCGCAAAGATACGCAGTACTTT	once	TRBJ2-3	NA	TRBV6-2/TRBV6-3
CAISATSVSYEQYF	TGTGCCATCAGTGCGACTAGCGTATCCTACGAGCAGTACTTC	NA	TRBJ2-7	TRBD2	TRBV10-3
CASSQSPGGTSGNTIYF	TGCGCCAGCAGTCAATCGCCGGGCGGGACCTCTGGAAACACCATATATTTT	few	TRBJ1-3	NA	TRBV23-1